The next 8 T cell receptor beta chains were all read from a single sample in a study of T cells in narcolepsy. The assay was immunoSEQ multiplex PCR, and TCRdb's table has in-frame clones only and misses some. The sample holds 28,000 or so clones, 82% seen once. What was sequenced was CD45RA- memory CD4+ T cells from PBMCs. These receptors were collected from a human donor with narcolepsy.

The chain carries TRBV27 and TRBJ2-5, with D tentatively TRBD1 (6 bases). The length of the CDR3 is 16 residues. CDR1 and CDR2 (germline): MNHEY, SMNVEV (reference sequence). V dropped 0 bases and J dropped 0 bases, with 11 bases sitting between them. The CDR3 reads CASSLSGGPYQETQYF. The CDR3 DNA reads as TGTGCCAGCAGTTTATCAGGGGGACCGTACCAAGAGACCCAGTACTTC.

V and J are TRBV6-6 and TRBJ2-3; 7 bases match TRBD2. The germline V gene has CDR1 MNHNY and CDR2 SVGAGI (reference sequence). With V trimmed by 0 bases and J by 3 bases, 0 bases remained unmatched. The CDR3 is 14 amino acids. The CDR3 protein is CASSYSRGTDTQYF. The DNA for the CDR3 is TGTGCCAGCAGTTACTCGCGGGGGACAGATACGCAGTATTTT.

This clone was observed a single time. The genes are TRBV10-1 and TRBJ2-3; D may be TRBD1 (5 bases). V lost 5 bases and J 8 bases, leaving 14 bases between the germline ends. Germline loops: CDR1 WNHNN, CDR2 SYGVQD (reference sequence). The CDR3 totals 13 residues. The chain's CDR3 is CASSTGIRGTQYF. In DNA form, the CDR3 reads TGCGCCAGCAGTACGGGCATTAGGGGTACGCAGTATTTT.

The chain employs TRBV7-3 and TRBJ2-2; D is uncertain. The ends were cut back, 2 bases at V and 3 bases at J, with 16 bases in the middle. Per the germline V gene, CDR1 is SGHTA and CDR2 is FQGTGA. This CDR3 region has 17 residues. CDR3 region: CASSLGDVRPDTGELFF. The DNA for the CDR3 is TGTGCCAGCAGCTTAGGCGATGTCCGACCCGACACCGGGGAGCTGTTTTTT.

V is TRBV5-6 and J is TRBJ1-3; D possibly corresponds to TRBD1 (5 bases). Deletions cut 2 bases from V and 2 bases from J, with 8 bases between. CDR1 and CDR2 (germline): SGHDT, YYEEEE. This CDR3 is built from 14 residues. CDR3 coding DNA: TGTGCCAGCAGCTTATGGGGGGCTGGAAACACCATATATTTT. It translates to CASSLWGAGNTIYF.

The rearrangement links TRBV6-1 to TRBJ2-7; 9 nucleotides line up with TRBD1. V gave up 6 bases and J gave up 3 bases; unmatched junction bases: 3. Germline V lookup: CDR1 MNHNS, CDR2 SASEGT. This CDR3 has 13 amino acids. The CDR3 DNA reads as TGTGCCAGCAGACGGGACAGGGTCTACGAGCAGTACTTC. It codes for CASRRDRVYEQYF.

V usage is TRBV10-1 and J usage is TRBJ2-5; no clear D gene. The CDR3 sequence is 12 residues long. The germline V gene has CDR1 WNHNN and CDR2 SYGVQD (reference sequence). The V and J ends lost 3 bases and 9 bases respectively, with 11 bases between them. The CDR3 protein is CASSEVGGAQYF. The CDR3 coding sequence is TGCGCCAGCAGTGAAGTAGGCGGCGCCCAGTACTTC.

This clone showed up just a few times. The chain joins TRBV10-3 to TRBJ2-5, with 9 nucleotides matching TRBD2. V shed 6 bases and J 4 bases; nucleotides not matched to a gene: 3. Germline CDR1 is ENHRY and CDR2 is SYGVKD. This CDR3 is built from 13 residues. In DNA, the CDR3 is TGTGCCATCAGGCCTAGCGGGATAGAGACCCAGTACTTC. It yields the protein CAIRPSGIETQYF.